Sequencing of this TCR beta chain was carried out in a study of blood T cell repertoires in COVID-19. The V gene end was trimmed by 1 base and the J gene end by 7 bases; junction bases not matched to a gene: 14. CDR1 and CDR2 (germline): SGHTA, FQGNSA. The CDR3 contains 17 residues. Some clones are missing from TCRdb's copy, which holds only in-frame ones; the method was immunoSEQ multiplex PCR. Of roughly 250,000 clones listed, roughly 93% are singletons. Sequenced input: PBMCs or T cells enriched from blood (not recorded which). This TCR was recovered from a middle-aged woman with acute COVID-19. This chain joins TRBV7-2 and TRBJ2-7, with TRBD1 matching 9 bases. This CDR3 is CASSLVEDRGDFGEQYF. In nucleotides, the CDR3 is TGTGCCAGCAGCTTAGTAGAGGACAGGGGCGATTTTGGAGAGCAGTACTTC.